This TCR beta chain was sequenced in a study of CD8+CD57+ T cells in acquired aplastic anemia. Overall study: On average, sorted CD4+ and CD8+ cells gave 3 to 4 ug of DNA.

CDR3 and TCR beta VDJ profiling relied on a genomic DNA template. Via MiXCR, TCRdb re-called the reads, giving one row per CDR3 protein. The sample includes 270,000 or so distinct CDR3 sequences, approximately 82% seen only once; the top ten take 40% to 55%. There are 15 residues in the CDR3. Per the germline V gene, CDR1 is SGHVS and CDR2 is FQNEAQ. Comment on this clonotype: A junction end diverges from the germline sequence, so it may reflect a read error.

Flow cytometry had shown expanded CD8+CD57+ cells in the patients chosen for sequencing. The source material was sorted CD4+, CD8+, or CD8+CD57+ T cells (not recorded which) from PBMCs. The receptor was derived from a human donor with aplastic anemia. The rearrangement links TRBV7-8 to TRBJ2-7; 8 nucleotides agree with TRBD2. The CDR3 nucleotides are TGTGCCAGCAGCGTAGCGGGACCCCTACACACCGAGCAGTACTTC. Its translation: CASSVAGPLHTEQYF.